These 4 T cell receptor beta chains were sequenced from one sample in a study of cytomegalovirus exposure and HLA in healthy donors. Amplification used 60 Vbeta primers and 13 Jbeta primers. The method was immunoSEQ multiplex PCR; TCRdb's version includes in-frame clones alone and lacks a portion of them. The sample consists of about 100,000 clones, more than 65% of them appearing once. Sequencing was done on a sample of PBMCs. The receptors derive from a woman in her late teens or twenties in good health and CMV-seronegative.

This rearrangement joins TRBV7-2 to TRBJ1-1, with 7 nucleotides matching TRBD1. The CDR3 has 14 residues. V shed 8 bases, J shed 0 bases, and the junction held 6 bases outside the gene matches. Germline V gives CDR1 SGHTA, CDR2 FQGNSA. This chain's CDR3 is CASSRQGMNTEAFF. In DNA, the CDR3 is TGTGCCAGCTCGAGACAGGGAATGAACACTGAAGCTTTCTTT. Full variable domain (missing parts from reference TRBV7-2 and TRBJ1-1): GAGVSQSPSNKVTEKGKDVELRCDPISGHTALYWYRQSLGQGLEFLIYFQGNSAPDKSGLPSDRFSAERTGGSVSTLTIQRTQQEDSAVYLCASSRQGMNTEAFFGQGTRLTVV.

The V and J genes are TRBV9 and TRBJ1-2; 11 bases are a match to TRBD1. The germline V gene has CDR1 SGDLS and CDR2 YYNGEE. Trimming took 0 bases from V and 4 from J; bases not matched to a gene: 5. The CDR3 sequence is 16 residues long. The CDR3 is CASSVAPGTGGYGYTF. In nucleotides, the CDR3 is TGTGCCAGCAGCGTAGCCCCGGGGACAGGGGGCTATGGCTACACCTTC.

CDR3 DNA: TGTGCCAGCAGCCAAGCTGGGGGCGACTATGGCTACACCTTC. Translation gives CASSQAGGDYGYTF. V usage is TRBV14 and J usage is TRBJ1-2; D perhaps matches TRBD1 (6 bases). Germline CDR1 SGHDN, CDR2 FVKESK. The CDR3 loop spans 14 amino acids. V lost 1 base and J lost 3, with 9 bases in between.

This clone was detected once. V usage is TRBV7-6 and J usage is TRBJ2-7; D may be TRBD1 (5 bases). Germline V gene sequence: CDR1 SGHVS, CDR2 FNYEAQ. The CDR3 runs 12 residues. Trimming took 0 bases from V and 13 from J, leaving 13 bases between them. The CDR3 bases are TGTGCCAGCAGCTTAGCAGGGGTGGAAATCTACTTC. Its translation: CASSLAGVEIYF.